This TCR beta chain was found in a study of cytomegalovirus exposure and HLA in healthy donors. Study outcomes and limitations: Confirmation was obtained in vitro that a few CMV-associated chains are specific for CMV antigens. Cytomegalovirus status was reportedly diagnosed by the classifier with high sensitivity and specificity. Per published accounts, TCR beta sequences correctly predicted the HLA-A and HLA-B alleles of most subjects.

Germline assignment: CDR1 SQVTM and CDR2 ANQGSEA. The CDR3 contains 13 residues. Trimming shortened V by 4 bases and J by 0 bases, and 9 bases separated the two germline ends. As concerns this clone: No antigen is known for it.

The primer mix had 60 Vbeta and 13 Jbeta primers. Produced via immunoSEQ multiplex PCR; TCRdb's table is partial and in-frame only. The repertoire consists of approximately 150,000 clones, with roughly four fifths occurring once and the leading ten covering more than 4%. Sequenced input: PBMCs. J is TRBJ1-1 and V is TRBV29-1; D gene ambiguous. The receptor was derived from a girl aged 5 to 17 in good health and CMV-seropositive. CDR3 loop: CSVVRAMNTEAFF. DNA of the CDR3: TGCAGCGTTGTTAGAGCTATGAACACTGAAGCTTTCTTT. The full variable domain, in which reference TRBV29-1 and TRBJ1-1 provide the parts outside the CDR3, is SAVISQKPSRDICQRGTSLTIQCQVDSQVTMMFWYRQQPGQSLTLIATANQGSEATYESGFVIDKFPISRPNLTFSTLTVSNMSPEDSSIYLCSVVRAMNTEAFFGQGTRLTVV.